Detailed here is one T cell receptor beta chain. This entry comes from a study of blood T cells in healthy people across ages. V shed 1 base, J shed 8 bases, and the junction held 5 bases outside the gene matches. CDR1 and CDR2 (germline): LNHDA, SQIVND (reference sequence). CDR3 length: 14 amino acids. Then a second PCR, running roughly 7 to 12 cycles, was carried out with a sample-barcoded 5' primer and a J-beta primer mix. MiXCR, applied by TCRdb to the 5' RACE reads, yields one record per CDR3 protein. This table holds approximately 780,000 distinct CDR3 sequences, roughly 24% found once. The same sample was also studied in work on T cells of mothers and their children.

This clonotype was sampled from a boy aged 5-17 years in good health. The sequencing input was blood. The rearrangement links TRBV19 to TRBJ2-1; 7 bases map to TRBD2. The CDR3 nucleotides are TGTGCCAGTAGTATAGGTGCTGCGGGAGATGAGCAGTTCTTC. The encoded protein is CASSIGAAGDEQFF.